This T cell receptor beta chain comes out of a study of cytomegalovirus exposure and HLA in healthy donors. Findings and caveats of the study: The number of N-insertions in an Asian-associated ancestry cluster was reportedly below the roughly 670-donor mean in a later analysis. Being indistinguishable, some V segments were excluded, TRBV6-2 and TRBV6-3 among them.

Trimming removed 3 bases at V and 4 bases at J, with 9 bases between. Germline CDR1 LNHDA, CDR2 SQIVND (reference sequence). There are 14 residues in the CDR3. The PCR was carried out with 60 Vbeta primers and 13 Jbeta primers. Measured with immunoSEQ multiplex PCR; TCRdb has only the in-frame clones, and not every one. The profile shows fewer than 150,000 clones, 80% of them singletons. Worth noting for this clone: The antigen remains unidentified.

The receptor's source is a man in his thirties or forties in good health and CMV-seronegative. V gene TRBV19 combines with J gene TRBJ2-2; D unresolved. What was sequenced was PBMCs. The CDR3: CASSITEVTGELFF. The CDR3 DNA follows: TGTGCCAGTAGTATTACAGAAGTCACCGGGGAGCTGTTTTTT.